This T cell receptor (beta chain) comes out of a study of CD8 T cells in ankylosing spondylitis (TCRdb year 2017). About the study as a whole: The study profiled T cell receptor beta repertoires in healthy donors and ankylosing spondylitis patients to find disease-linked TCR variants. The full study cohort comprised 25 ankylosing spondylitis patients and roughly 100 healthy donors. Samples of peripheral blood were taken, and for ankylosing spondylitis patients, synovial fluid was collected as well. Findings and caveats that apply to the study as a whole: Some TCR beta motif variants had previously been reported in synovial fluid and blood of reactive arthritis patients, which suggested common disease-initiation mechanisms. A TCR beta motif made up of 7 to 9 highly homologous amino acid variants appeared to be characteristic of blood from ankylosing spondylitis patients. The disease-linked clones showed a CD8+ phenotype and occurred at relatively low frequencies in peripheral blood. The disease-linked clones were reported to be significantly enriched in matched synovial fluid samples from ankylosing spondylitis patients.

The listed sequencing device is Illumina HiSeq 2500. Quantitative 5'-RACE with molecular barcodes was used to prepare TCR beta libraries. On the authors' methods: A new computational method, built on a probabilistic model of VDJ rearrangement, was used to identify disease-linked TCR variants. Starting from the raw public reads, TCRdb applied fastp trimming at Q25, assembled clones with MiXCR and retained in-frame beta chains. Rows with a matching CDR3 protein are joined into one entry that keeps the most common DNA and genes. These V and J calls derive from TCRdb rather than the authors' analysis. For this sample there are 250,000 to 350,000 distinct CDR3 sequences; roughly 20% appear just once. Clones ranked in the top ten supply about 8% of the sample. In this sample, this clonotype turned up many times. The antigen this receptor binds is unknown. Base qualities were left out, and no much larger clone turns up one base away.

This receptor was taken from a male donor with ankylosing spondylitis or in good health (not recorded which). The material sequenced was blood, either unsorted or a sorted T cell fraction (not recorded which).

The nucleotide sequence reads as follows: TGTGCCAGCAGCTACCAAGCGGGGGGTTCCTACGAGCAGTACGTC. This codes for CASSYQAGGSYEQYV. The sequence joins TRBV11-2 to TRBJ2-7; TRBD2 matches 9 bases in the middle. The CDR3 goes from the cysteine to the valine over 15 residues. The kept DNA is CDR3 alone, 45 bases in frame from the first base. Trimming accounts for 4 bases at V and 1 base at J, while the number of junction bases matched to no gene is 5. From the germline V gene, CDR1 is SGHAT and CDR2 is FQNNGV.